This passage covers 26 T cell receptor beta chains from one sample sequenced in a study of CD8 T cells in ankylosing spondylitis. Study-wide results and caveats: The study identified a TCR beta motif of about eight highly homologous variants that appeared characteristic of ankylosing spondylitis blood.

Their target antigens are unknown. TCRdb ran MiXCR on the 5' RACE reads and lists one entry per CDR3 protein. The sample gives fewer than 550,000 distinct CDR3 sequences, roughly 5.2% of which show up once; around 3.5% is in the top ten. The sample consisted of blood, either unsorted or a sorted T cell fraction (not recorded which). Source of these receptors: a male donor with ankylosing spondylitis.

This clonotype showed up many times. This chain uses TRBV5-1 with TRBJ2-5, with D perhaps matching TRBD2 (6 bases). Trimming took 1 base from V and 5 from J, leaving 18 bases between them. Per the germline V gene, CDR1 is SGHRS and CDR2 is YFSETQ. This CDR3 has 16 residues. CDR3 in amino acids: CASSLLGTAGLETQYF. DNA of the CDR3: TGCGCCAGCAGCTTGCTCGGGACGGCGGGGTTGGAGACCCAGTACTTC. Full variable domain (outside the CDR3, taken from reference TRBV5-1 and TRBJ2-5): KAGVTQTPRYLIKTRGQQVTLSCSPISGHRSVSWYQQTPGQGLQFLFEYFSETQRNKGNFPGRFSGRQFSNSRSEMNVSTLELGDSALYLCASSLLGTAGLETQYFGPGTRLLVL.

This clonotype was detected many times. The chain uses TRBV7-2 and TRBJ2-1, with D possibly TRBD1 on 6 matching bases. Trimming removed 3 bases from V and 9 bases from J, with 12 bases in between. The CDR3 is 13 residues long. Germline CDR1 and CDR2: SGHTA and FQGNSA. CDR3 DNA: TGTGCCAGCAGCTTTTACAGGGTTGGTGAGCAGTTCTTC. The encoded protein is CASSFYRVGEQFF.

Details on this clonotype: This may come from a read error, since a much larger clone is one base off. This likely comes from a read error, as the CDR3 has no conserved phenylalanine or tryptophan at its end. The chain carries TRBV6-5 and TRBJ2-7, with a tentative D call TRBD2 (6 bases). Between the trimmed V and J ends, which lost 0 bases and 3 bases, there was a span of 9 bases. The CDR3 length is 14 residues. Germline CDR1 is MNHEY and CDR2 is SVGAGI. CDR3 amino acids: CASSYSGGYYEQYL. In nucleotides, the CDR3 is TGTGCCAGCAGTTACTCTGGGGGGTACTACGAGCAGTACCTC.

This clonotype was seen repeatedly, ten times or more. The genes are TRBV9 and TRBJ2-2, with D maybe TRBD1 (5 bases). In germline, CDR1 is SGDLS, CDR2 YYNGEE. Trimming stripped 0 bases from V and 5 bases from J, with 11 bases between. The CDR3 covers 15 residues. Here the CDR3 reads CASSVDFAGTGELFF. CDR3 coding DNA: TGTGCCAGCAGCGTAGATTTTGCAGGGACCGGGGAGCTGTTTTTT.

This clonotype was counted at least ten times. This rearrangement joins TRBV29-1 to TRBJ2-7; weak D call: TRBD2 (7 bases). From germline, CDR1 is SQVTM and CDR2 ANQGSEA. Between the trimmed V and J ends, which lost 4 bases and 3 bases, there was a span of 13 bases. The CDR3 is made up of 13 amino acids. The DNA for the CDR3 is TGCAGCGTTGCGGGGGGCACCTACTACGAGCAGTACTTC. As protein: CSVAGGTYYEQYF.

This clonotype was seen a handful of times. V gene TRBV3-1 combines with J gene TRBJ2-1; 7 nucleotides match TRBD1. Germline CDR1 is LGHDT and CDR2 is YNNKEL (reference sequence). The trim removed 6 bases at V and 3 bases at J, leaving 8 bases unmatched. The CDR3 length is 15 residues. CDR3 loop: CASSPAPGGYNEQFF. CDR3 sequence (DNA): TGTGCCAGCAGTCCCGCCCCAGGGGGCTACAATGAGCAGTTCTTC.

In this sample, this clonotype turned up many times. This chain joins TRBV7-8 and TRBJ2-1, with a tentative D call TRBD2 (6 bases). The CDR3 extends over 13 amino acids. Germline V lookup: CDR1 SGHVS, CDR2 FQNEAQ. V gave up 5 bases and J gave up 6 bases, with 11 bases separating them. In nucleotides, the CDR3 is TGTGCCAGCAGCCCGCGCGGGGCCAATGAGCAGTTCTTC. Encoded protein: CASSPRGANEQFF.

This clonotype was counted many times. V is TRBV5-1 and J is TRBJ2-1, with D possibly matching TRBD2 (5 bases). V lost 5 bases and J 0 bases, leaving 12 bases between the germline ends. The CDR3 has 15 amino acids. Germline V gene data show CDR1 as SGHRS and CDR2 as YFSETQ. In DNA form, the CDR3 reads TGCGCCAGCAGTTCGGACTTAGCCTCCTACAATGAGCAGTTCTTC. As protein: CASSSDLASYNEQFF.

The chain recombines TRBV3-1 with TRBJ1-1; TRBD1 matches 9 bases. Unmatched junction bases numbered 10, after V lost 4 bases and J lost 4 bases. Germline V lookup: CDR1 LGHDT, CDR2 YNNKEL (reference sequence). The CDR3 extends over 16 amino acids. The CDR3: CASSRRQGVVGTEAFF. In DNA, the CDR3 is TGTGCCAGCAGCCGCAGACAGGGGGTTGTCGGCACTGAAGCTTTCTTT.

This clonotype was counted ten times or more. V gene TRBV24-1 combines with J gene TRBJ2-1; D gene ambiguous. CDR1 and CDR2 (germline): KGHDR, SFDVKD. V was trimmed by 5 bases and J by 5 bases, leaving 3 bases between them. This CDR3 region has 11 residues. The CDR3, as DNA: TGTGCCACCAGTGGTAACAATGAGCAGTTCTTC. Translation: CATSGNNEQFF.

The chain carries TRBV30 and TRBJ1-2; tentatively, D is TRBD1 (6 bases). This CDR3 has 14 amino acids. Trimming cost V 5 bases and J 6 bases, with 19 bases left between them. Germline-derived CDR1 and CDR2 are GTSNPN and SVGIG (reference sequence). The CDR3, as DNA: TGTGCCTGGGATTCACTCCCGGACAGACATGGCTACACCTTC. It is translated as CAWDSLPDRHGYTF.

Ten or more counts support this clonotype. The J gene is TRBJ1-2, the V gene TRBV29-1; maybe TRBD1 (5 bases). Germline V CDR1 and CDR2: SQVTM, ANQGSEA. The CDR3 length is 13 residues. V was shortened by 7 bases and J by 8 bases, with 20 bases between the two germline ends. The CDR3 DNA sequence: TGCAGCGCCCGGGACCCGGGAGGGGTCGGCTACACCTTC. This translates into CSARDPGGVGYTF.

This clonotype was counted ten times or more. This chain connects TRBV20-1 to TRBJ1-2; 9 nucleotides align to TRBD1. The CDR3 is made up of 16 amino acids. Trimming took 0 bases from V and 3 from J; bases not matched to a gene: 8. Germline lookup yields CDR1 DFQATT and CDR2 SNEGSKA (reference sequence). The CDR3 DNA reads TGCAGTGCTAGAGAGTACAGGGGGCAGGGCGACTATGGCTACACCTTC. Encoded protein: CSAREYRGQGDYGYTF.

The table lists this clonotype with a few counts. The chain is built from TRBV5-5 and TRBJ2-7; the match to TRBD2 covers 9 bases. Germline V gene lookup returns CDR1 SGHKS and CDR2 YYEKEE (reference sequence). V was pared by 0 bases and J by 6 bases, with 7 bases of the junction left unmatched. This CDR3 spans 15 amino acids. In nucleotides, the CDR3 is TGTGCCAGCAGCTTGGGACTAGCGGTGCTGGGCGAGCAGTACTTC. Translated, it gives CASSLGLAVLGEQYF.

Remarks on this clonotype: It may be a read error: a sequence one base away is much more abundant. The gene calls are TRBV20-1 and TRBJ2-3; 11 positions agree with TRBD2. CDR3 size: 14 residues. Germline CDR1 reads DFQATT; CDR2 reads SNEGSKA (reference sequence). CDR3 bases: TGCACTGCTCAACTAGCGGGAGCCCCAGATACGCAGTATTTT. Protein sequence: CTAQLAGAPDTQYF.

This clonotype was seen ten or more times. The rearrangement uses TRBV5-5 and TRBJ1-4; 8 bases map to TRBD1. The germline gives CDR1 SGHKS, CDR2 YYEKEE (reference sequence). CDR3 length equals 16 residues. V lost 0 bases to trimming and J lost 8 bases; unmatched junction nucleotides: 9. This CDR3 reads CASSLEDREIREKLFF. The DNA for the CDR3 is TGTGCCAGCAGCTTGGAGGACAGGGAAATAAGAGAAAAACTGTTTTTT.

This rearrangement joins TRBV7-2 to TRBJ2-7; 7 bases fit TRBD2. The CDR3 runs to 16 residues. V lost 1 base, J lost 0 bases, and 6 bases stayed unmatched. Germline lookup yields CDR1 SGHTA and CDR2 FQGNSA. The CDR3 protein is CASSLGTGGSSYEQYF. DNA of the CDR3: TGTGCCAGCAGCTTAGGGACGGGAGGCAGCTCCTACGAGCAGTACTTC.

Ten or more counts support this clonotype. The chain uses TRBV5-8 and TRBJ2-7; D possibly corresponds to TRBD2 (5 bases). Per germline, CDR1 SGHTS and CDR2 YDEGEE. V was cut by 0 bases and J by 6 bases, with 10 bases left in between. The CDR3 loop spans 13 amino acids. This chain's CDR3 is CASSLAVGSEQYF. The CDR3 coding sequence is TGTGCCAGCAGCTTGGCCGTGGGGAGCGAGCAGTACTTC. Filled out from reference TRBV5-8 and TRBJ2-7, the complete variable domain reads EAGVTQSPTHLIKTRGQQATLRCSPISGHTSVYWYQQALGLGLQFLLWYDEGEERNRGNFPPRFSGRQFPNYSSELNVNALELEDSALYLCASSLAVGSEQYFGPGTRLTVT.

This clonotype was observed many times. The J gene is TRBJ1-2, the V gene TRBV6-2 or TRBV6-3; D is undetermined. Germline lookup yields CDR1 MNHEY and CDR2 SVGEGT. The V end was cut by 5 bases, the J end by 8 bases, with 12 bases between. This CDR3 region has 12 residues. The CDR3 region is CASSRPGGGYTF. CDR3 DNA: TGTGCCAGCAGTCGACCCGGTGGCGGCTACACCTTC.

This clonotype was seen at least ten times. V and J are TRBV20-1 and TRBJ2-3; D not resolved. The V end lost 6 bases, the J end lost 1 base, and 8 bases lay between the germline ends. The CDR3 has 12 residues. In germline, CDR1 is DFQATT, CDR2 SNEGSKA (reference sequence). This CDR3 reads CSALRGTDTQYF. In DNA form, the CDR3 reads TGCAGTGCCCTGAGAGGCACAGATACGCAGTATTTT.

This clonotype has at least ten counts. The V and J genes are TRBV9 and TRBJ2-2; TRBD1 agrees at 8 bases. The CDR3 covers 17 residues. Germline CDR1 SGDLS, CDR2 YYNGEE. The J segment lost 0 bases and the V segment lost 6 bases, leaving 10 bases of the junction unmatched. CDR3 DNA sequence: TGTGCCAGCACCCTTTCCTGGACAGGGTCGAACACCGGGGAGCTGTTTTTT. This gives the protein CASTLSWTGSNTGELFF.

In this sample, this clonotype turned up many times. The chain is built from TRBV20-1 and TRBJ2-3; D might be TRBD2 (6 bases). CDR1 and CDR2 (germline): DFQATT, SNEGSKA (reference sequence). The V end lost 6 bases, the J end lost 6 bases, and 7 bases lay between the germline ends. The CDR3 is made up of 10 amino acids. CDR3 coding DNA: TGCAGTGCCGCGGGGGATACGCAGTATTTT. This codes for CSAAGDTQYF.

This clonotype was detected ten times or more. V is TRBV6-1 and J is TRBJ1-2; D call uncertain. CDR3 size: 11 residues. Trimming left V 6 bases short and J 6 bases short, with 8 bases between. Looked up from germline, CDR1 is MNHNS and CDR2 is SASEGT. The CDR3 DNA reads as TGTGCCAGCAGGGGAGATCATGGCTACACCTTC. This codes for CASRGDHGYTF.

This clonotype has a count of ten or more. V is TRBV5-1 and J is TRBJ2-1; 7 nucleotides line up with TRBD1. V trimming: 4 bases; J trimming: 1 base; junction bases outside the gene matches: 2. CDR1 SGHRS and CDR2 YFSETQ come from the germline V gene. CDR3 length: 14 residues. CDR3 in amino acids: CASSKGQSYNEQFF. The CDR3, as DNA: TGCGCCAGCAGCAAGGGACAGTCCTACAATGAGCAGTTCTTC.

The chain is built from TRBV4-1 and TRBJ1-5; D unclear. Germline V gene sequence: CDR1 MGHRA, CDR2 YSYEKL. The CDR3 sequence is 15 residues long. Trimming took off 1 base at V and 0 bases at J, with 7 bases between the two ends. The CDR3 region is CASSQVILSNQPQHF. The CDR3 nucleotides read TGCGCCAGCAGCCAAGTTATACTTAGCAATCAGCCCCAGCATTTT.

In its sample, this clonotype was seen many times. The V call is TRBV11-2, the J call TRBJ1-1; unclear D gene. This CDR3 comprises 17 residues. Deletions cut 3 bases from V and 2 bases from J, with 19 bases between. The germline V gene encodes CDR1 SGHAT and CDR2 FQNNGV. The chain's CDR3 is CASSLRPVQMVNTEAFF. The CDR3 DNA is TGTGCCAGCAGCTTGCGACCAGTCCAAATGGTAAACACTGAAGCTTTCTTT. Full variable domain (remainder filled in from reference TRBV11-2 and TRBJ1-1): EAGVAQSPRYKIIEKRQSVAFWCNPISGHATLYWYQQILGQGPKLLIQFQNNGVVDDSQLPKDRFSAERLKGVDSTLKIQPAKLEDSAVYLCASSLRPVQMVNTEAFFGQGTRLTVV.